This T cell receptor beta chain was profiled in a study of T-cell reconstitution after alpha-beta-depleted transplantation in children. Unique molecular identifiers were built into the TCRbeta library. TCRdb itself ran the PCR reads through MiXCR, one entry per CDR3 protein. The data hold fewer than 1 million distinct CDR3 sequences, with about 15% observed a single time. This clonotype was counted at least ten times. Its cognate antigen is unknown. The ends were cut back, 6 bases at V and 1 base at J, with 12 bases in the middle. This CDR3 region has 14 residues. Germline CDR1 MNHNS, CDR2 SASEGT. Whole-study results and caveats: Newly produced T cells mostly provided counts and TCRbeta diversity after one year, as hyperexpanded clones declined. There were reportedly several hundred expanded graft clones from which alpha-beta T cells came about two months after transplant.

The source material was PBMCs, mostly from graft donor cells, sampled 360 days after TCRalphabeta/CD19-depleted stem cell transplant. The source is a male patient aged 5 to 17 who had a stem cell transplant for acute lymphoblastic leukemia, so the T cells may come from the graft donor. This chain uses TRBV6-1 with TRBJ1-1; possible D gene TRBD1, 6 bases. CDR3 coding DNA: TGTGCCAGCAGGCGAACAGGGCGGAACACTGAAGCTTTCTTT. This sequence encodes CASRRTGRNTEAFF.